These 21 T cell receptor beta chains came from one sample sequenced in a study of technical replicates of blood from several donors. Assay: immunoSEQ multiplex PCR; the TCRdb copy retains only in-frame clones and omits some. Found here are roughly 61,000 clones, almost 97% of them singletons; the top ten hold approximately 0.18%. The source material was T cells isolated from PBMCs. The receptors derive from a human donor in good health.

The CDR3 loop is CSQYTGTSETQYF. Written as DNA, the CDR3 is TGCAGCCAGTATACAGGGACAAGTGAGACCCAGTACTTC. The rearrangement uses TRBV29-1 and TRBJ2-5; weak D call: TRBD1 (6 bases). Trimming took 8 bases from V and 5 from J, leaving 18 bases between them. The V gene's germline CDR1 is SQVTM and CDR2 ANQGSEA. The CDR3 has 13 amino acids.

The chain has TRBV9 and TRBJ2-7, with D perhaps matching TRBD2 (6 bases). CDR1 and CDR2 from the germline V gene are SGDLS and YYNGEE. V was trimmed by 6 bases and J by 5 bases, leaving 15 bases between them. The CDR3 runs 13 residues. In DNA, the CDR3 is TGTGCCAGCACGGGGACGGAGGGCCACGAGCAGTACTTC. This codes for CASTGTEGHEQYF.

J is TRBJ2-3 and V is TRBV7-3; 11 bases agree with TRBD2. There are 15 residues in the CDR3. Germline CDR1 and CDR2: SGHTA and FQGTGA. Trimming took 1 base from V and 6 from J; bases not matched to a gene: 3. CDR3 DNA sequence: TGTGCCAGCAGCTTAATTAGCGGGGGGGCCGATACGCAGTATTTT. Its translation is CASSLISGGADTQYF.

The V and J genes are TRBV7-9 and TRBJ2-3; 7 bases are shared with TRBD2. Germline CDR1 SEHNR, CDR2 FQNEAQ (reference sequence). This CDR3 comprises 15 residues. V shed 1 base and J 6 bases; nucleotides not matched to a gene: 7. This CDR3 reads CASSLGRGAGDTQYF. The DNA for the CDR3 is TGTGCCAGCAGCTTAGGAAGAGGAGCGGGGGATACGCAGTATTTT.

The J gene is TRBJ2-5, the V gene TRBV14; 7 bases map to TRBD2. Germline V lookup: CDR1 SGHDN, CDR2 FVKESK. This CDR3 has 18 residues. The trim removed 4 bases at V and 5 bases at J, leaving 19 bases unmatched. The chain's CDR3 is CASSRLPGGFPERETQYF. CDR3 DNA: TGTGCCAGCAGCCGCCTCCCGGGGGGTTTCCCTGAAAGGGAGACCCAGTACTTC.

The chain joins TRBV5-1 to TRBJ2-2; 7 bases are a match to TRBD2. Germline lookup yields CDR1 SGHRS and CDR2 YFSETQ. J lost 5 bases, V lost 4 bases, and 11 bases had no gene match. The CDR3 sequence is 16 residues long. The CDR3 region is CASSGLGGLGTGELFF. In nucleotides, the CDR3 is TGCGCCAGCAGCGGCCTCGGGGGGTTAGGGACCGGGGAGCTGTTTTTT.

The gene calls are TRBV4-2 and TRBJ1-4; possible D gene TRBD1, 5 bases. This CDR3 comprises 18 residues. The germline V gene has CDR1 LGHNA and CDR2 YNFKEQ. V was shortened by 0 bases and J by 8 bases, with 22 bases between the two germline ends. The CDR3: CASSQDEVSPSRGEKLFF. The CDR3 nucleotides are TGTGCCAGCAGCCAAGATGAAGTTTCGCCGTCTCGGGGGGAAAAACTGTTTTTT.

V and J are TRBV5-1 and TRBJ1-1, with 10 positions matching TRBD1. V was pared by 4 bases and J by 1 base, with 7 bases of the junction left unmatched. Looked up from germline, CDR1 is SGHRS and CDR2 is YFSETQ. The CDR3 totals 16 residues. This chain's CDR3 is CASSGRQGARNTEAFF. DNA for the CDR3: TGCGCCAGCAGCGGACGACAGGGGGCCAGGAACACTGAAGCTTTCTTT.

This clone was recorded once. This chain uses TRBV6-1 with TRBJ1-2; TRBD1 might be the D (5 bases). This CDR3 is 14 amino acids long. V lost 2 bases to trimming and J lost 4 bases, with 11 bases between them. Germline V CDR1 and CDR2: MNHNS, SASEGT. CDR3 amino acids: CASSEWAGPYGYTF. The CDR3, as DNA: TGTGCCAGCAGTGAATGGGCAGGGCCCTATGGCTACACCTTC.

The rearrangement joins TRBV6-1 to TRBJ2-7, with 10 bases that match TRBD2. V shed 1 base and J 6 bases; nucleotides not matched to a gene: 3. The CDR3 runs 14 residues. Looked up from germline, CDR1 is MNHNS and CDR2 is SASEGT. DNA for the CDR3: TGTGCCAGCAGTGAAGTAGGACTAGCGGCCGAGCAGTACTTC. Its protein product is CASSEVGLAAEQYF.

V usage is TRBV7-9 and J usage is TRBJ2-5; D remains unclear. CDR3 length: 14 amino acids. V gave up 1 base and J gave up 1 base, with 7 bases separating them. From germline, CDR1 is SEHNR and CDR2 FQNEAQ (reference sequence). The CDR3 DNA reads TGTGCCAGCAGCTTAGGAGGCAGCCAAGAGACCCAGTACTTC. Translating gives CASSLGGSQETQYF.

The chain joins TRBV9 to TRBJ1-1; TRBD1 agrees at 9 bases. Germline V gives CDR1 SGDLS, CDR2 YYNGEE. The V segment lost 2 bases and the J segment 2 bases; nucleotides outside the gene matches: 4. This CDR3 contains 15 residues. The CDR3 DNA is TGTGCCAGCAGCGTCACAGGGGGCCTCAACACTGAAGCTTTCTTT. Amino acid sequence: CASSVTGGLNTEAFF. Variable domain in full (rest from reference TRBV9 and TRBJ1-1): DSGVTQTPKHLITATGQRVTLRCSPRSGDLSVYWYQQSLDQGLQFLIQYYNGEERAKGNILERFSAQQFPDLHSELNLSSLELGDSALYFCASSVTGGLNTEAFFGQGTRLTVV.

This clone was seen more than once but under ten times. This sequence joins TRBV30 and TRBJ1-1, with a possible D match to TRBD1 (6 bases). The length of the CDR3 is 14 residues. V shed 5 bases and J shed 0 bases, with 13 bases lying between them. Germline lookup yields CDR1 GTSNPN and CDR2 SVGIG (reference sequence). The CDR3 nucleotides read TGTGCCTGGGAACCGGGACACCTGAACACTGAAGCTTTCTTT. It codes for CAWEPGHLNTEAFF.

The chain is built from TRBV20-1 and TRBJ2-5; D remains unclear. The V and J ends lost 6 bases and 4 bases respectively, with 6 bases between them. The germline CDR1 and CDR2 sequences are DFQATT and SNEGSKA (reference sequence). The CDR3 runs to 10 residues. As DNA, the CDR3 is TGCAGTGCACACCGAGAGACCCAGTACTTC. It codes for CSAHRETQYF.

The rearrangement joins TRBV13 to TRBJ2-6; TRBD2 matches at 9 bases. The length of the CDR3 is 19 residues. V gave up 2 bases and J gave up 4 bases; unmatched junction bases: 12. CDR1 PRHDT and CDR2 FYEKMQ come from the germline V gene (reference sequence). The CDR3 DNA reads as TGTGCCAGCAGCTTAAGATGGGCGGGGGGGCCGAGAGGGGCCAACGTCCTGACTTTC. Its protein product is CASSLRWAGGPRGANVLTF.

The V and J genes are TRBV19 and TRBJ1-1; weak D call: TRBD1 (6 bases). V lost 6 bases, J lost 8 bases, and 19 bases lay in between. This CDR3 has 14 residues. Germline V gene lookup returns CDR1 LNHDA and CDR2 SQIVND (reference sequence). The CDR3 DNA follows: TGTGCCAGTAGCACAGGGAGGGTAGGGTCCGAAGCTTTCTTT. Protein sequence: CASSTGRVGSEAFF.

This clone has a single count. This sequence joins TRBV4-2 and TRBJ2-7, with D unclear. The germline V gene encodes CDR1 LGHNA and CDR2 YNFKEQ. The CDR3 is made up of 15 amino acids. Trimming pared 4 bases from V and 0 bases from J, leaving 13 bases between. CDR3 in amino acids: CASSPRGPSSYEQYF. The CDR3 DNA sequence: TGTGCCAGCAGCCCCCGAGGTCCTAGCTCCTACGAGCAGTACTTC.

V gene TRBV6-1 combines with J gene TRBJ1-2; perhaps TRBD1 as D (5 bases). The germline gives CDR1 MNHNS, CDR2 SASEGT. The CDR3 loop spans 13 amino acids. The V end lost 7 bases, the J end lost 3 bases, and 12 bases lay between the germline ends. The CDR3 spells CASTGGDDYGYTF. In nucleotides, the CDR3 is TGTGCCAGCACTGGAGGGGACGACTATGGCTACACCTTC.

V gene TRBV27 combines with J gene TRBJ1-1; weak D call: TRBD1 (6 bases). Germline lookup yields CDR1 MNHEY and CDR2 SMNVEV (reference sequence). V was clipped by 4 bases and J by 0 bases, with 15 bases between them. The CDR3 totals 16 residues. The CDR3 DNA reads TGTGCCAGCAGTTCAGACAGGTTTATAATGAACACTGAAGCTTTCTTT. Amino acids: CASSSDRFIMNTEAFF.

The J gene is TRBJ2-2, the V gene TRBV30, with 12 bases identical to TRBD2. The germline V gene has CDR1 GTSNPN and CDR2 SVGIG (reference sequence). Germline trimming cut 1 base from V and 6 bases from J; bases unmatched to any gene: 9. This CDR3 comprises 17 residues. CDR3 sequence (DNA): TGTGCCTGGAGTGAGCTAGCGGGGGGGTTAACCTCCGGGGAGCTGTTTTTT. Protein sequence: CAWSELAGGLTSGELFF.

This rearrangement joins TRBV30 to TRBJ1-6; D call uncertain. CDR1 GTSNPN and CDR2 SVGIG come from the germline V gene (reference sequence). Trimming stripped 5 bases from V and 6 bases from J, with 14 bases between. The length of the CDR3 is 14 residues. The CDR3 sequence is CAWSRESSNSPLHF. CDR3 DNA: TGTGCCTGGTCTCGGGAATCTAGTAATTCACCCCTCCACTTT.